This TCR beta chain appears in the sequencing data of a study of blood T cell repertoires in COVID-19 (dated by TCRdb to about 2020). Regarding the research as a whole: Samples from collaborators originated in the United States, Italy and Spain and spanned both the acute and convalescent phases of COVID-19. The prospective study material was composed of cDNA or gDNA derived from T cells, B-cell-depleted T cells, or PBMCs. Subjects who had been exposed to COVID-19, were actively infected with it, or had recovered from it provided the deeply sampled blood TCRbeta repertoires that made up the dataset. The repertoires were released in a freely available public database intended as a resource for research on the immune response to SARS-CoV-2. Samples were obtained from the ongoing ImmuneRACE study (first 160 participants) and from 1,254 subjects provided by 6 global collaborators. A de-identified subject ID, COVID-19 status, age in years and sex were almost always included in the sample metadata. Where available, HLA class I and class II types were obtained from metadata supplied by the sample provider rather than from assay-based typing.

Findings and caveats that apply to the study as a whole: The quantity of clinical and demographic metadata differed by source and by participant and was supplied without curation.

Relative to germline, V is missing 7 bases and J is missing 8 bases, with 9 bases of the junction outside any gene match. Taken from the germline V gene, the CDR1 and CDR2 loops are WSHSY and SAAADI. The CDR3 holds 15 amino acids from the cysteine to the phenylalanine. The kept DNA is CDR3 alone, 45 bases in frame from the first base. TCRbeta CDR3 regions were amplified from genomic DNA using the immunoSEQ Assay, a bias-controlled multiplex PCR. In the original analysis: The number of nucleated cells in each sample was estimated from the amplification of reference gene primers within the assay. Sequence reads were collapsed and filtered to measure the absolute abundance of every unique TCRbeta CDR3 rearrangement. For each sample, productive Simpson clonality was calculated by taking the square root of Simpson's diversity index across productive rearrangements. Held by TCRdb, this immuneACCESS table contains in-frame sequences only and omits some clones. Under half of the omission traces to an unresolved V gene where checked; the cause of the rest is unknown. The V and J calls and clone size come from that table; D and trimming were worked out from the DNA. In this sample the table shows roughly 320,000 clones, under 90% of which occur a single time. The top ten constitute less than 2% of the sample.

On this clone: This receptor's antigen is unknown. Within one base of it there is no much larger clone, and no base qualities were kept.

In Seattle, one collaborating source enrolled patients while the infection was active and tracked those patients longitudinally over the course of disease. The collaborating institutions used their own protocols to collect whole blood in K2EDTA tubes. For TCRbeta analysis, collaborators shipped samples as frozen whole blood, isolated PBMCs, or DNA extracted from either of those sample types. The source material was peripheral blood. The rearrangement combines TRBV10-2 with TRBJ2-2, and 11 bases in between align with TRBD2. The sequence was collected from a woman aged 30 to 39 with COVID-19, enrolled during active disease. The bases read TGCGCCAGCACTACTAGCGGGGGCCTGGGAGGGGAGCTGTTTTTT. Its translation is CASTTSGGLGGELFF.